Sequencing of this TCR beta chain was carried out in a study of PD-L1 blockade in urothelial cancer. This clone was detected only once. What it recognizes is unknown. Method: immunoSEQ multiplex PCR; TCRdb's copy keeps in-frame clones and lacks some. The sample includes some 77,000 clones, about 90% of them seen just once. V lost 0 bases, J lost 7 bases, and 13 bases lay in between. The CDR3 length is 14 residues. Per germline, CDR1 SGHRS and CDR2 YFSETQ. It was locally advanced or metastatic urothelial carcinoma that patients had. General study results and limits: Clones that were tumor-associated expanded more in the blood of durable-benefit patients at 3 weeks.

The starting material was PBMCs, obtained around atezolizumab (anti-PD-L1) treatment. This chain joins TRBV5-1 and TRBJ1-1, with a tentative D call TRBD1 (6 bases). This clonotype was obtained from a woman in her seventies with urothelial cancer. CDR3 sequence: CASSLDRAKGEAFF. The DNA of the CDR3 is TGCGCCAGCAGCTTGGACAGGGCAAAGGGTGAAGCTTTCTTT.